The 8 T cell receptor beta chains in this list originate from one sample, sequenced in a study of T cell responses to AZD1222 COVID-19 vaccine. The table came from immunoSEQ multiplex PCR; TCRdb's copy has only in-frame clones and leaves some out. The sample has roughly 77,000 clones, under 95% seen once. Source: peripheral blood, taken 28 days after the second AZD1222 dose. The receptor set was obtained from an adult who received the AZD1222 COVID-19 vaccine.

The chain links TRBV9 to TRBJ2-3; D is unclear. Deletions cut 5 bases from V and 1 base from J, with 14 bases between. The germline V gene encodes CDR1 SGDLS and CDR2 YYNGEE. The CDR3 is 15 amino acids. In nucleotides, the CDR3 is TGTGCCAGCAGTTCTAGACATATAGGCACAGATACGCAGTATTTT. Its translation: CASSSRHIGTDTQYF.

The chain joins TRBV6-4 to TRBJ1-1; D call uncertain. This CDR3 spans 14 amino acids. V was cut by 3 bases and J by 5 bases, with 13 bases left in between. CDR1 MRHNA and CDR2 SNTAGT come from the germline V gene. The CDR3 DNA reads TGTGCCAGCAGTGAATACTCTTGGGCTACTGAAGCTTTCTTT. Protein sequence: CASSEYSWATEAFF.

This chain links TRBV5-6 with TRBJ2-2; D is possibly TRBD1 (5 bases). V was clipped by 2 bases and J by 6 bases, with 8 bases between them. The CDR3 loop spans 13 amino acids. Germline V lookup: CDR1 SGHDT, CDR2 YYEEEE. CDR3 region: CASSFRGPGELFF. The DNA of the CDR3 is TGTGCCAGCAGCTTTAGGGGCCCCGGGGAGCTGTTTTTT.

The chain's CDR3 is CASSLEKGPYEQYF. The CDR3 nucleotides read TGCGCCAGCAGCTTGGAAAAGGGCCCCTACGAGCAGTACTTC. The V gene is TRBV5-1, the J gene TRBJ2-7, with D unclear. V shed 0 bases and J shed 2 bases, with 9 bases lying between them. Germline V gene data show CDR1 as SGHRS and CDR2 as YFSETQ. This CDR3 spans 14 amino acids.

The chain carries TRBV7-9 and TRBJ1-4; 12 nucleotides match TRBD1. Germline V lookup: CDR1 SEHNR, CDR2 FQNEAQ (reference sequence). Trimming took 5 bases from V and 8 from J; bases not matched to a gene: 12. CDR3 length: 17 residues. The CDR3 nucleotides read TGTGCCAGCAGCGCCCGGGACAGGGGGCGCGAAGGGGAAAAACTGTTTTTT. This codes for CASSARDRGREGEKLFF.

V is TRBV19 and J is TRBJ1-4; TRBD1 might be the D (6 bases). The CDR3 is made up of 16 amino acids. V was clipped by 8 bases and J by 3 bases, with 19 bases between them. Per the germline V gene, CDR1 is LNHDA and CDR2 is SQIVND (reference sequence). This CDR3 reads CASSTLYRVPNEKLFF. The CDR3 DNA reads as TGTGCCAGTTCCACGCTATACAGGGTCCCTAATGAAAAACTGTTTTTT.

This sequence joins TRBV19 and TRBJ1-1, with D tentatively TRBD1 (6 bases). Trimming removed 8 bases from V and 0 bases from J, with 10 bases in between. The CDR3 is 13 amino acids. Germline V lookup: CDR1 LNHDA, CDR2 SQIVND (reference sequence). In nucleotides, the CDR3 is TGTGCCAGTCAAACAGGGATGAACACTGAAGCTTTCTTT. Translation gives CASQTGMNTEAFF. Full variable domain (outside the CDR3, taken from reference TRBV19 and TRBJ1-1): DGGITQSPKYLFRKEGQNVTLSCEQNLNHDAMYWYRQDPGQGLRLIYYSQIVNDFQKGDIAEGYSVSREKKESFPLTVTSAQKNPTAFYLCASQTGMNTEAFFGQGTRLTVV.

The V and J genes are TRBV4-1 and TRBJ2-7; 7 bases fit TRBD2. The V gene end was trimmed by 3 bases and the J gene end by 4 bases; junction bases not matched to a gene: 9. The CDR3 loop spans 15 amino acids. Per germline, CDR1 MGHRA and CDR2 YSYEKL. CDR3 protein: CASSQTAGREYEQYF. The CDR3 region has the DNA TGCGCCAGCAGCCAGACGGCGGGGAGGGAATACGAGCAGTACTTC.